Listed here are 31 T cell receptor beta chains from one sample, sequenced in a study of blood T cell repertoires in COVID-19. Profiling relied on immunoSEQ multiplex PCR, and the TCRdb table lists in-frame clones only, not all of them. The table records tens of thousands of clones, 75% to 90% of them present only once. Material: peripheral blood. Source of these receptors: a woman in her 70s with acute or convalescent COVID-19.

V usage is TRBV7-9 and J usage is TRBJ2-7; 9 positions match TRBD2. This CDR3 spans 14 amino acids. Losses at the gene ends were 4 bases for V and 3 bases for J; bases not matched to a gene: 4. CDR1 and CDR2 (germline): SEHNR, FQNEAQ (reference sequence). CDR3 DNA sequence: TGTGCCAGCAGCTCCCAGCGGGGGGTCTACGAGCAGTACGTC. Translated: CASSSQRGVYEQYV.

The chain employs TRBV9 and TRBJ2-2; D is ambiguous. Germline V gives CDR1 SGDLS, CDR2 YYNGEE. The CDR3 length is 17 residues. V shed 0 bases and J shed 5 bases, with 17 bases lying between them. CDR3 sequence: CASSVVAGYLQTGELFF. The CDR3 nucleotides read TGTGCCAGCAGCGTAGTGGCAGGCTACCTCCAAACCGGGGAGCTGTTTTTT.

The chain combines TRBV7-9 with TRBJ1-3; D unclear. The germline V gene has CDR1 SEHNR and CDR2 FQNEAQ (reference sequence). With 3 bases removed from V and 6 bases from J, the gap between germline ends came to 9 bases. This CDR3 region has 13 residues. The CDR3 spells CASSFEELNTIYF. The CDR3 DNA reads TGTGCCAGCAGCTTCGAGGAATTAAACACCATATATTTT.

The chain is built from TRBV7-2 and TRBJ2-3, with 8 bases aligning to TRBD2. In germline, CDR1 is SGHTA, CDR2 FQGNSA. V dropped 4 bases and J dropped 2; count of bases not matched to a gene: 5. The CDR3 contains 15 residues. The CDR3 nucleotides read TGTGCCAGCAGCTCCGGACTAGCCCACACAGATACGCAGTATTTT. It yields the protein CASSSGLAHTDTQYF.

The chain employs TRBV7-3 and TRBJ2-1; 8 bases fit TRBD2. V shed 2 bases and J 5 bases; nucleotides not matched to a gene: 5. CDR1 is SGHTA and CDR2 is FQGTGA in the germline V gene. The CDR3 covers 15 residues. The CDR3 region has the DNA TGTGCCAGCAGCTTACGTAGCGGGAACAACAATGAGCAGTTCTTC. It encodes CASSLRSGNNNEQFF.

This rearrangement joins TRBV27 to TRBJ2-2; 12 bases align to TRBD1. V dropped 8 bases and J dropped 5; count of bases not matched to a gene: 3. Germline V CDR1 and CDR2: MNHEY, SMNVEV (reference sequence). The CDR3 is 14 residues long. DNA for the CDR3: TGTGCCAGCTGGGGACAGGGGGCGACCGGGGAGCTGTTTTTT. Translation gives CASWGQGATGELFF.

This clone has only one observation. The genes are TRBV15 and TRBJ2-2; TRBD1 might be the D (6 bases). This CDR3 has 15 residues. Looked up from germline, CDR1 is LNHNV and CDR2 is YYDKDF (reference sequence). With 1 base removed from V and 4 bases from J, the gap between germline ends came to 10 bases. CDR3 DNA: TGTGCCACCAGCAGAGGACAGGTTGGCACCGGGGAGCTGTTTTTT. It yields the protein CATSRGQVGTGELFF.

The rearrangement uses TRBV19 and TRBJ2-1; 8 nucleotides align to TRBD1. The junction had 7 bases not matched to a gene; V was cut back by 1 base and J by 8 bases. Per germline, CDR1 LNHDA and CDR2 SQIVND (reference sequence). The CDR3 loop spans 15 amino acids. CDR3 in DNA: TGTGCCAGTAGTATAGGAGGACAGGGACGCTATGAGCAGTTCTTC. Encoded protein: CASSIGGQGRYEQFF.

The gene calls are TRBV10-1 and TRBJ2-3, with D hard to call. V lost 0 bases to trimming and J lost 0 bases, with 4 bases between them. The germline V gene encodes CDR1 WNHNN and CDR2 SYGVQD (reference sequence). The CDR3 contains 14 residues. The CDR3: CASSESTSTDTQYF. DNA for the CDR3: TGCGCCAGCAGTGAGTCTACTAGCACAGATACGCAGTATTTT.

The count of this clone is one. The CDR3 here is CASSYRLDNTEAFF. The CDR3 DNA follows: TGTGCCAGCAGTTACCGGTTAGATAACACTGAAGCTTTCTTT. J is TRBJ1-1 and V is TRBV6-5; D is ambiguous. CDR3 length: 14 amino acids. The germline V gene encodes CDR1 MNHEY and CDR2 SVGAGI. V was clipped by 2 bases and J by 2 bases, with 9 bases between them.

This chain connects TRBV28 to TRBJ2-4, with 8 positions matching TRBD1. J was trimmed by 9 bases and V by 3 bases; bases with no gene match: 10. CDR3 size: 15 residues. Germline lookup yields CDR1 MDHEN and CDR2 SYDVKM. The CDR3: CASSFQTGAFGIQYF. CDR3 DNA: TGTGCCAGCAGTTTCCAGACAGGGGCATTCGGCATTCAGTACTTC.

The chain recombines TRBV3-1 (or the pseudogene TRBV3-2) with TRBJ1-1; possibly TRBD1 for D (5 bases). V dropped 4 bases and J dropped 5 bases, with 17 bases sitting between them. Germline assignment: CDR1 LGHDT and CDR2 YNNKEL (reference sequence). CDR3 length equals 15 residues. The CDR3 DNA follows: TGTGCCAGCAGCCTCACCGGGGGTACCGTAACTGAAGCTTTCTTT. Translated, it gives CASSLTGGTVTEAFF.

The rearrangement links TRBV27 to TRBJ2-1; TRBD2 aligns across 8 bases. Germline CDR1 is MNHEY and CDR2 is SMNVEV (reference sequence). The J segment lost 7 bases and the V segment lost 8 bases, leaving 10 bases of the junction unmatched. The CDR3 is 14 residues long. The CDR3 is CASAFKRGRNEQFF. The CDR3 region has the DNA TGTGCCAGCGCGTTTAAGCGGGGGAGGAATGAGCAGTTCTTC.

As DNA, the CDR3 is TGTGCCAGCAGCTCAGGACAGGGAACGACAGATACGCAGTATTTT. Translated, it gives CASSSGQGTTDTQYF. The genes are TRBV11-2 and TRBJ2-3; 8 positions match TRBD1. CDR1 SGHAT and CDR2 FQNNGV come from the germline V gene. There are 15 residues in the CDR3. V lost 4 bases, J lost 3 bases, and 6 bases stayed unmatched.

CDR3 residues: CASSEASTRGYTF. The CDR3, as DNA: TGTGCCAGCAGTGAAGCTTCGACTAGGGGCTACACCTTC. The chain couples TRBV6-1 to TRBJ1-2; D gene unclear. The CDR3 length is 13 residues. Trimming removed 0 bases at V and 8 bases at J, with 10 bases between. Germline values: CDR1 MNHNS, CDR2 SASEGT.

This sequence joins TRBV6-5 and TRBJ2-3; D unclear. The V gene's germline CDR1 is MNHEY and CDR2 SVGAGI. Trimming removed 2 bases at V and 8 bases at J, with 11 bases between. CDR3 size: 13 residues. CDR3 sequence: CASSYGGQSTQYF. CDR3 nucleotides: TGTGCCAGCAGTTACGGTGGGCAGAGTACGCAGTATTTT.

The gene calls are TRBV27 and TRBJ2-1; 11 bases map to TRBD1. The CDR3 covers 15 residues. The junction had 6 bases not matched to a gene; V was cut back by 4 bases and J by 7 bases. Germline loops: CDR1 MNHEY, CDR2 SMNVEV (reference sequence). CDR3 residues: CASSSRRDRGNEQFF. The CDR3 DNA follows: TGTGCCAGCAGTTCCCGAAGGGACAGGGGGAATGAGCAGTTCTTC.

CDR3 DNA sequence: TGTGCCAGCAGCATAACCGGGACAGGGTTTGAAAAACTGTTTTTT. Protein product: CASSITGTGFEKLFF. The chain joins TRBV11-2 to TRBJ1-4, with 9 bases fitting TRBD1. This CDR3 is 15 amino acids long. Germline CDR1 SGHAT, CDR2 FQNNGV. With 5 bases clipped from V and 7 bases from J, the junction kept 8 bases outside the gene matches.

The CDR3, as DNA: TGTGCCAGCAGCGTATCCAACAGGCTCTCTGGGGCCAACGTCCTGACTTTC. The encoded protein is CASSVSNRLSGANVLTF. The J gene is TRBJ2-6, the V gene TRBV9, with D perhaps matching TRBD1 (5 bases). The CDR3 extends over 17 amino acids. Per the germline V gene, CDR1 is SGDLS and CDR2 is YYNGEE. V lost 1 base and J lost 0, with 11 bases in between.

The rearrangement joins TRBV6-4 to TRBJ2-7; 9 bases are a match to TRBD1. CDR3 length: 16 residues. V gave up 1 base and J gave up 0 bases; unmatched junction bases: 4. CDR1 and CDR2 (germline): MRHNA, SNTAGT. CDR3 in DNA: TGTGCCAGCAGTGACTGGACAGGGGTTTTCTCCTACGAGCAGTACGTC. As protein: CASSDWTGVFSYEQYV.

The rearrangement links TRBV25-1 to TRBJ1-2, with D unclear. V was trimmed by 4 bases and J by 0 bases, leaving 3 bases between them. The CDR3 loop spans 12 amino acids. Germline loops: CDR1 MGHDK, CDR2 SYGVNS. CDR3 DNA: TGTGCCAGCAGTGCTGCTAACTATGGCTACACCTTC. This codes for CASSAANYGYTF.

This rearrangement joins TRBV28 to TRBJ1-5, with 8 nucleotides matching TRBD1. CDR3 length equals 14 residues. CDR1 is MDHEN, CDR2 SYDVKM, per germline. J lost 10 bases, V lost 3 bases, and 8 bases had no gene match. CDR3 bases: TGTGCCAGCAGTTTCAGGGGGCGAGGAGGTCCCCAGCATTTT. Protein sequence: CASSFRGRGGPQHF.

CDR3 DNA: TGTGCCAGCAGCGCCTTCGACGGGAGGGCTGGAGATACGCAGTATTTT. It encodes CASSAFDGRAGDTQYF. The chain is built from TRBV9 and TRBJ2-3; TRBD2 matches at 8 bases. The trim removed 3 bases at V and 5 bases at J, leaving 11 bases unmatched. The CDR3 sequence is 16 residues long. Germline CDR1 and CDR2: SGDLS and YYNGEE.

The rearrangement joins TRBV7-9 to TRBJ2-1; 7 bases map to TRBD1. V trimming: 4 bases; J trimming: 9 bases; junction bases outside the gene matches: 18. This CDR3 has 17 amino acids. Germline V gene lookup returns CDR1 SEHNR and CDR2 FQNEAQ (reference sequence). The chain's CDR3 is CASSSNHRTGQLGEQFF. The DNA for the CDR3 is TGTGCCAGCAGCTCCAACCACCGGACAGGTCAATTGGGTGAGCAGTTCTTC.

The chain joins TRBV7-2 to TRBJ1-3, with D uncertain. There are 14 residues in the CDR3. CDR1 is SGHTA, CDR2 FQGNSA, per germline. The V end was cut by 0 bases, the J end by 4 bases, with 7 bases between. As DNA, the CDR3 is TGTGCCAGCAGCTTAGCACACATCGGAAACACCATATATTTT. As protein: CASSLAHIGNTIYF.

J is TRBJ2-5 and V is TRBV3-1 (or the pseudogene TRBV3-2); 7 bases fit TRBD2. The V segment lost 4 bases and the J segment 2 bases; nucleotides outside the gene matches: 4. The CDR3 is 14 residues long. Germline CDR1 LGHDT, CDR2 YNNKEL (reference sequence). The CDR3 DNA follows: TGTGCCAGCAGCCTAGGGACTACGCAAGAGACCCAGTACTTC. This sequence encodes CASSLGTTQETQYF.

This rearrangement joins TRBV19 to TRBJ2-7, with 9 bases fitting TRBD1. The CDR3 sequence is 14 residues long. V trimming: 3 bases; J trimming: 4 bases; junction bases outside the gene matches: 4. The V gene's germline CDR1 is LNHDA and CDR2 SQIVND (reference sequence). The CDR3 protein is CASSIGTGNYEQYV. CDR3 nucleotide sequence: TGTGCCAGTAGTATTGGGACAGGGAATTACGAGCAGTACGTC.

J is TRBJ2-5 and V is TRBV24-1; TRBD2 matches at 14 bases. CDR3 length equals 16 residues. Trimming at V came to 3 bases and at J to 5 bases, leaving 4 bases not matched to a gene. CDR1 KGHDR and CDR2 SFDVKD come from the germline V gene. The CDR3 reads CATSDPGTSGSETQYF. In nucleotides, the CDR3 is TGTGCCACCAGTGATCCCGGGACTAGCGGGAGTGAGACCCAGTACTTC.

This sequence joins TRBV6-5 and TRBJ2-5; tentatively, D is TRBD2 (6 bases). V dropped 8 bases and J dropped 5 bases, with 15 bases sitting between them. This CDR3 is built from 13 residues. Germline V gives CDR1 MNHEY, CDR2 SVGAGI. CDR3 in amino acids: CASAPGVEETQYF. In DNA, the CDR3 is TGTGCCAGCGCACCGGGGGTGGAGGAGACCCAGTACTTC.

The J gene is TRBJ2-1, the V gene TRBV7-9; the D gene is possibly TRBD1 (5 bases). With 7 bases removed from V and 6 bases from J, the gap between germline ends came to 22 bases. Germline V gene sequence: CDR1 SEHNR, CDR2 FQNEAQ (reference sequence). The CDR3 runs to 16 residues. In nucleotides, the CDR3 is TGTGCCAGCAACCCCACGAGGTCAGGGATCATCAATGAGCAGTTCTTC. Translated: CASNPTRSGIINEQFF. The whole variable domain, remainder taken from reference TRBV7-9 and TRBJ2-1, is DTGVSQNPRHKITKRGQNVTFRCDPISEHNRLYWYRQTLGQGPEFLTYFQNEAQLEKSRLLSDRFSAERPKGSFSTLEIQRTEQGDSAMYLCASNPTRSGIINEQFFGPGTRLTVL.

This chain joins TRBV4-3 and TRBJ1-4; 8 positions agree with TRBD1. CDR1 is LGHNA and CDR2 is YSLEER in the germline V gene. Germline trimming cut 4 bases from V and 11 bases from J; bases unmatched to any gene: 12. CDR3 length: 15 amino acids. CDR3 loop: CASSPPGGMGEKLFF. For the CDR3, the DNA is TGCGCCAGCAGCCCCCCAGGGGGCATGGGTGAGAAACTGTTTTTT.